These 27 T cell receptor beta chains were sequenced from one sample in a study of glioma-infiltrating T cells. TCR alpha and beta CDR3 regions were amplified from RNA using iRepertoire nested multiplex PCR. In TCRdb, the multiplex PCR reads were re-called with MiXCR into one record per CDR3 protein. The sample has 300,000 to 450,000 distinct CDR3 sequences, about 40% seen once. The sequenced sample consisted of glioma tissue, nonneoplastic brain tissue, or PBMCs (not recorded which). The receptor set was obtained from a human donor with low-grade glioma or glioblastoma, undergoing nonglioma brain surgery, or in good health (not recorded which).

This chain uses TRBV20-1 with TRBJ2-1; perhaps TRBD1 as D (7 bases). Germline-derived CDR1 and CDR2 are DFQATT and SNEGSKA (reference sequence). The CDR3 consists of 16 residues. V dropped 5 bases and J dropped 0 bases, with 17 bases sitting between them. In nucleotides, the CDR3 is TGCAGTGCTCCCTCAGGGGGGAAGAGCTCCTACAATGAGCAGTTCTTC. This codes for CSAPSGGKSSYNEQFF.

This clonotype came up many times. This sequence joins TRBV24-1 and TRBJ1-5; 9 bases align to TRBD1. CDR3 length: 15 amino acids. The V gene end was trimmed by 4 bases and the J gene end by 7 bases; junction bases not matched to a gene: 7. Germline V gene data show CDR1 as KGHDR and CDR2 as SFDVKD. CDR3 sequence (DNA): TGTGCCACCAGTGACCCCCGACAGGGGGGACAGCCCCAGCATTTT. It translates to CATSDPRQGGQPQHF.

There are a few counts of this clonotype. The V gene is TRBV27, the J gene TRBJ2-1, with D maybe TRBD2 (6 bases). The CDR3 has 15 amino acids. Germline V lookup: CDR1 MNHEY, CDR2 SMNVEV (reference sequence). Trimming took off 8 bases at V and 7 bases at J, with 21 bases between the two ends. The CDR3 reads CASGPNVAAGNEQFF. The CDR3 DNA sequence: TGTGCCAGCGGACCCAACGTAGCGGCGGGGAATGAGCAGTTCTTC.

As concerns this clonotype: A much bigger clone sits one base away, suggesting this may be a read error. This CDR3 fails to terminate in the conserved phenylalanine or tryptophan, so it likely reflects a read error. Here the CDR3 reads CASWDQSAEAFS. The CDR3 nucleotides are TGTGCCAGCTGGGACCAGTCGGCTGAAGCTTTCTCT. This rearrangement joins TRBV27 to TRBJ1-1, with D possibly being TRBD1 (5 bases). The CDR3 extends over 12 amino acids. V lost 8 bases, J lost 6 bases, and 13 bases lay in between. The germline V gene encodes CDR1 MNHEY and CDR2 SMNVEV (reference sequence).

This clonotype came up many times. The CDR3 spells CASSLYATYSNQPQHF. DNA of the CDR3: TGTGCCAGCAGTTTATACGCGACCTATAGCAATCAGCCCCAGCATTTT. The V call is TRBV28, the J call TRBJ1-5, with D unclear. Germline CDR1 reads MDHEN; CDR2 reads SYDVKM. The CDR3 spans 16 residues. The V end lost 1 base, the J end lost 0 bases, and 10 bases lay between the germline ends. Filled out from reference TRBV28 and TRBJ1-5, the complete variable domain reads DVKVTQSSRYLVKRTGEKVFLECVQDMDHENMFWYRQDPGLGLRLIYFSYDVKMKEKGDIPEGYSVSREKKERFSLILESASTNQTSMYLCASSLYATYSNQPQHFGDGTRLSIL.

The rearrangement joins TRBV7-9 to TRBJ2-2; no firm D call. The CDR3 has 17 residues. Germline V CDR1 and CDR2: SEHNR, FQNEAQ (reference sequence). The V gene lost 2 bases and the J gene lost 0 bases, with 13 bases spanning the gap. The CDR3 DNA sequence: TGTGCCAGCAGCTTAAGGTCAGCCATAGCGAACACCGGGGAGCTGTTTTTT. It is translated as CASSLRSAIANTGELFF. Combining the CDR3 with reference TRBV7-9 and TRBJ2-2 gives the whole variable domain DTGVSQNPRHKITKRGQNVTFRCDPISEHNRLYWYRQTLGQGPEFLTYFQNEAQLEKSRLLSDRFSAERPKGSFSTLEIQRTEQGDSAMYLCASSLRSAIANTGELFFGEGSRLTVL.

This clonotype has a handful of counts. The chain has TRBV7-2 and TRBJ2-3, with D hard to call. The CDR3 totals 14 residues. V lost 5 bases and J 0 bases, leaving 9 bases between the germline ends. Germline V gene lookup returns CDR1 SGHTA and CDR2 FQGNSA. The CDR3 sequence is CASSPQLSTDTQYF. DNA for the CDR3: TGTGCCAGCAGCCCTCAGCTCAGCACAGATACGCAGTATTTT.

This clonotype was counted only a few times. J is TRBJ2-1 and V is TRBV2; no firm D call. This CDR3 is built from 12 residues. The germline V gene encodes CDR1 SNHLY and CDR2 FYNNEI. The V end was cut by 7 bases, the J end by 8 bases, with 12 bases between. CDR3 in amino acids: CASTGQAYEQFF. CDR3 sequence (DNA): TGTGCCAGCACGGGCCAAGCGTATGAGCAGTTCTTC.

The genes are TRBV14 and TRBJ1-3; unclear D gene. Germline lookup yields CDR1 SGHDN and CDR2 FVKESK. V was shortened by 5 bases and J by 4 bases, with 12 bases between the two germline ends. CDR3 size: 14 residues. CDR3 DNA: TGTGCCAGCAGCTTGGATGCGTCGGGAAACACCATATATTTT. Translation: CASSLDASGNTIYF. Filled out from reference TRBV14 and TRBJ1-3, the complete variable domain reads EAGVTQFPSHSVIEKGQTVTLRCDPISGHDNLYWYRRVMGKEIKFLLHFVKESKQDESGMPNNRFLAERTGGTYSTLKVQPAELEDSGVYFCASSLDASGNTIYFGEGSWLTVV.

This clonotype appeared a single time. A read error may account for a junction end that differs from germline. The chain couples TRBV5-4 to TRBJ1-5; 7 bases are a match to TRBD1. Germline values: CDR1 SGHNT, CDR2 YYREEE (reference sequence). The CDR3 has 15 residues. CDR3: CASSQDGGGGQPQHF. The CDR3 DNA reads TGCGCCAGCAGCCAAGATGGAGGGGGCGGTCAGCCCCAGCATTTT.

This clonotype appeared a few times. This chain links TRBV28 with TRBJ2-7, with 8 positions matching TRBD2. Per germline, CDR1 MDHEN and CDR2 SYDVKM. The CDR3 covers 17 residues. V was pared by 6 bases and J by 0 bases, with 13 bases of the junction left unmatched. This chain's CDR3 is CASSLDASGWSSYEQYF. CDR3 coding DNA: TGTGCCAGCAGCTTAGATGCTAGCGGGTGGAGCTCCTACGAGCAGTACTTC. The full variable domain, rest sourced from reference TRBV28 and TRBJ2-7, is DVKVTQSSRYLVKRTGEKVFLECVQDMDHENMFWYRQDPGLGLRLIYFSYDVKMKEKGDIPEGYSVSREKKERFSLILESASTNQTSMYLCASSLDASGWSSYEQYFGPGTRLTVT.

This clonotype has ten or more counts. The rearrangement uses TRBV27 and TRBJ2-3, with TRBD2 matching over 10 bases. The junction had 6 bases not matched to a gene; V was cut back by 5 bases and J by 1 base. Germline-derived CDR1 and CDR2 are MNHEY and SMNVEV (reference sequence). The CDR3 length is 16 residues. The CDR3 is CASSLTSGIGTDTQYF. The CDR3 nucleotides read TGTGCCAGCAGTCTAACTAGCGGGATAGGCACAGATACGCAGTATTTT.

There are a few counts of this clonotype. The V and J genes are TRBV29-1 and TRBJ2-1; 9 bases agree with TRBD2. The CDR3 contains 15 residues. Losses at the gene ends were 6 bases for V and 8 bases for J; bases not matched to a gene: 14. Germline lookup yields CDR1 SQVTM and CDR2 ANQGSEA. CDR3 region: CSVCPSGASSDEQFF. The CDR3, as DNA: TGCAGCGTCTGCCCTAGCGGGGCCTCTAGTGATGAGCAGTTCTTC.

This clonotype was seen a handful of times. The J gene is TRBJ2-7, the V gene TRBV28, with 11 positions matching TRBD2. The length of the CDR3 is 17 residues. The germline CDR1 and CDR2 sequences are MDHEN and SYDVKM. With V trimmed by 3 bases and J by 5 bases, 12 bases remained unmatched. The CDR3 nucleotides read TGTGCCAGCAGTTTTGGACACGTAGCGGGAGGGAGGAACGAGCAGTACTTC. This translates into CASSFGHVAGGRNEQYF.

Concerning this clonotype: A much larger clone lies one base from this, so it may be a read error. The chain joins TRBV6-1 to TRBJ2-7; D not certain. Germline-derived CDR1 and CDR2 are MNHNS and SASEGT. The CDR3 consists of 12 residues. CDR3 sequence reads: CASTPPSHDQYF. CDR3 nucleotide sequence: TGTGCCAGCACCCCACCCTCCCACGACCAGTACTTC.

At least ten counts were recorded for this clonotype. The rearrangement joins TRBV6-2 or TRBV6-3 to TRBJ2-7, with TRBD1 identical over 9 bases. Germline CDR1 is MNHEY and CDR2 is SVGEGT. There are 17 residues in the CDR3. After removal of 3 bases from V and 1 base from J, the junction contained 10 bases not matched to a gene. The CDR3: CASSYMARDRESYEQYF. For the CDR3, the DNA is TGTGCCAGCAGTTATATGGCCCGGGACAGGGAGTCCTACGAGCAGTACTTC.

The chain has TRBV6-2 or TRBV6-3 and TRBJ2-6, with D possibly matching TRBD2 (5 bases). Germline assignment: CDR1 MNHEY and CDR2 SVGEGT. Trimming took off 0 bases at V and 3 bases at J, with 15 bases between the two ends. This CDR3 has 18 amino acids. The CDR3 protein is CASSYSGQPGDGANVLTF. The DNA of the CDR3 is TGTGCCAGCAGTTACTCGGGCCAGCCCGGGGATGGGGCCAACGTCCTGACTTTC.

This clonotype was observed a few times. The chain links TRBV4-1 to TRBJ2-5; D unresolved. This CDR3 region has 15 residues. Trimming took 0 bases from V and 4 from J, leaving 12 bases between them. From germline, CDR1 is MGHRA and CDR2 YSYEKL. The CDR3 DNA follows: TGCGCCAGCAGCCAAGAAAGGTGGGGTGTAGAGACCCAGTACTTC. It specifies CASSQERWGVETQYF.

The CDR3 reads CSTLNYGYTF. DNA for the CDR3: TGCAGTACCCTTAACTATGGCTACACCTTC. The chain has TRBV20-1 and TRBJ1-2; no definite D call. From germline, CDR1 is DFQATT and CDR2 SNEGSKA (reference sequence). V dropped 8 bases and J dropped 1 base, with 5 bases sitting between them. CDR3 length: 10 amino acids.

This clonotype was counted once. Relative to the germline gene, one junction end is altered; a read error may explain this. This chain uses TRBV5-1 with TRBJ1-1, with TRBD1 as a possible D gene (6 bases). CDR1 and CDR2 (germline): SGHRS, YFSETQ. The CDR3 contains 14 residues. The chain's CDR3 is CASSPRGLDTEASF. The CDR3 coding sequence is TGCGCCAGCTCCCCCCGGGGGCTGGACACTGAAGCTTCCTTT.

The chain joins TRBV12-3 or TRBV12-4 to TRBJ2-7; D ambiguous. V dropped 3 bases and J dropped 4 bases, with 10 bases sitting between them. The CDR3 spans 13 residues. For the CDR3, the DNA is TGTGCCAGCAGTTTCACTCAGGATTACGAGCAGTACTTC. Translated: CASSFTQDYEQYF.

The V call is TRBV18, the J call TRBJ1-1; possibly TRBD1 for D (5 bases). This CDR3 has 15 amino acids. V gave up 6 bases and J gave up 5 bases, with 19 bases separating them. CDR1 KGHSH and CDR2 LQKENI come from the germline V gene. CDR3 sequence reads: CASSPLGDVRTEAFF. In DNA, the CDR3 is TGTGCCAGCTCCCCCCTAGGGGACGTGAGGACTGAAGCTTTCTTT.

The chain carries TRBV20-1 and TRBJ1-5, with 7 bases fitting TRBD1. This CDR3 has 15 residues. The trim removed 6 bases at V and 4 bases at J, leaving 12 bases unmatched. The germline V gene has CDR1 DFQATT and CDR2 SNEGSKA (reference sequence). CDR3 sequence reads: CSADPEQGYNQPQHF. CDR3 nucleotides: TGCAGTGCGGATCCGGAACAGGGGTATAATCAGCCCCAGCATTTT.

The J gene is TRBJ2-7, the V gene TRBV4-1; D perhaps matches TRBD1 (5 bases). There are 14 residues in the CDR3. The V and J ends lost 0 bases and 3 bases respectively, with 9 bases between them. Germline loops: CDR1 MGHRA, CDR2 YSYEKL. DNA of the CDR3: TGCGCCAGCAGCCAAGATGTAGGGGTCTACGAGCAGTACTTC. Protein product: CASSQDVGVYEQYF.

This clonotype came up a few times. The chain joins TRBV15 to TRBJ2-2, with D unresolved. The V and J ends lost 0 bases and 1 base respectively, with 6 bases between them. The germline CDR1 and CDR2 sequences are LNHNV and YYDKDF (reference sequence). CDR3 size: 15 residues. CDR3 in amino acids: CATSRDVGNTGELFF. CDR3 nucleotides: TGTGCCACCAGCAGAGATGTGGGGAACACCGGGGAGCTGTTTTTT. The variable domain in full, completed from reference TRBV15 and TRBJ2-2, reads DAMVIQNPRYQVTQFGKPVTLSCSQTLNHNVMYWYQQKSSQAPKLLFHYYDKDFNNEADTPDNFQSRRPNTSFCFLDIRSPGLGDTAMYLCATSRDVGNTGELFFGEGSRLTVL.

This clonotype appeared many times. The V gene is TRBV28, the J gene TRBJ1-4, with D perhaps matching TRBD1 (5 bases). V lost 1 base, J lost 5 bases, and 8 bases lay in between. Germline V gene lookup returns CDR1 MDHEN and CDR2 SYDVKM. The CDR3 is 14 residues long. The chain's CDR3 is CASSLSGQNEKLFF. The CDR3 region has the DNA TGTGCCAGCAGTTTATCGGGGCAGAATGAAAAACTGTTTTTT.

A word on this clonotype: It may be a read error: a sequence one base away is much more abundant. The chain links TRBV25-1 to TRBJ2-7; D not resolved. CDR1 is MGHDK and CDR2 is SYGVNS in the germline V gene. This CDR3 spans 14 amino acids. The ends were cut back, 4 bases at V and 4 bases at J, with 14 bases in the middle. This chain's CDR3 is CASSGEGRLYEQYF. The CDR3 DNA follows: TGTGCCAGCAGTGGGGAAGGCCGATTATACGAGCAGTACTTC.